These 21 T cell receptor beta chains share one sample of origin, sequenced in a study of T cells in Graves' hyperthyroidism and ophthalmopathy. Regions amplified from RNA transcripts were the TCR beta CDR3 regions. The primer set for the first-round RT-PCR of the TCR CDR3 was HTBI. TCRdb processed the multiplex PCR reads anew with MiXCR; each CDR3 protein has one entry. The table shows about 640,000 distinct CDR3 sequences, with less than 25% occurring only once. Specimen: blood. Source of these receptors: a man between 25 and 39 years old with Graves' ophthalmopathy.

This clonotype was seen many times. The chain couples TRBV7-9 to TRBJ2-7; 9 bases line up with TRBD2. With 4 bases clipped from V and 1 base from J, the junction kept 5 bases outside the gene matches. The CDR3 has 15 residues. Germline CDR1 reads SEHNR; CDR2 reads FQNEAQ (reference sequence). The CDR3 region is CASSSLAGISYEQYF. CDR3 bases: TGTGCCAGCAGCTCTCTAGCGGGGATATCCTACGAGCAGTACTTC. The whole variable domain, filled in from reference TRBV7-9 and TRBJ2-7, reads DTGVSQNPRHKITKRGQNVTFRCDPISEHNRLYWYRQTLGQGPEFLTYFQNEAQLEKSRLLSDRFSAERPKGSFSTLEIQRTEQGDSAMYLCASSSLAGISYEQYFGPGTRLTVT.

This clonotype was observed a few times. The chain uses TRBV27 and TRBJ2-3; 14 bases map to TRBD2. The CDR3 length is 16 residues. The V and J ends lost 5 bases and 4 bases, in that order; junction bases with no gene match: 5. Germline V lookup: CDR1 MNHEY, CDR2 SMNVEV (reference sequence). In nucleotides, the CDR3 is TGTGCCAGCAGTACGGGACTAGCGGGAGTCGCAGATACGCAGTATTTT. Translating gives CASSTGLAGVADTQYF.

This clonotype was detected only a few times. The CDR3 bases are TGTGCCAGCAGTTTAGGCACCGGGACAGATTATCAGCCCCAGCATTTT. As protein: CASSLGTGTDYQPQHF. The V and J genes are TRBV28 and TRBJ1-5; 7 bases line up with TRBD1. The CDR3 runs to 16 residues. Trimming took 2 bases from V and 5 from J; bases not matched to a gene: 9. CDR1 MDHEN and CDR2 SYDVKM come from the germline V gene.

This clonotype came up many times. The gene calls are TRBV6-1 and TRBJ1-4, with D unclear. Germline V CDR1 and CDR2: MNHNS, SASEGT. Trimming stripped 5 bases from V and 5 bases from J, with 18 bases between. This CDR3 is built from 16 residues. The CDR3 loop reads CASSPLNSLGNEKLFF. The CDR3 DNA reads TGTGCCAGCAGTCCCTTGAACTCTCTTGGGAATGAAAAACTGTTTTTT.

This clonotype was recorded a few times. V is TRBV14 and J is TRBJ2-3, with 13 bases aligning to TRBD2. V trimming: 4 bases; J trimming: 4 bases; junction bases outside the gene matches: 5. There are 16 residues in the CDR3. Germline lookup yields CDR1 SGHDN and CDR2 FVKESK. CDR3 nucleotides: TGTGCCAGCAGCCGTCGACTAGCGGGGGGCTCAGATACGCAGTATTTT. It is translated as CASSRRLAGGSDTQYF.

The chain joins TRBV28 to TRBJ2-7; 8 bases map to TRBD2. CDR3 size: 17 residues. V shed 6 bases, J shed 4 bases, and the junction held 17 bases outside the gene matches. The germline V gene encodes CDR1 MDHEN and CDR2 SYDVKM. The CDR3 sequence is CASSPSTLSGSWYEQYF. Here the CDR3 DNA reads TGTGCCAGCAGCCCCTCAACCCTCAGCGGGAGTTGGTACGAGCAGTACTTC.

This clonotype was counted many times. The V call is TRBV28, the J call TRBJ1-1; TRBD1 matches 9 bases. CDR3 length: 16 amino acids. CDR1 is MDHEN and CDR2 is SYDVKM in the germline V gene. V gave up 4 bases and J gave up 4 bases; unmatched junction bases: 10. DNA for the CDR3: TGTGCCAGCAGTTCCACGGGACAGGGATCCTTCACTGAAGCTTTCTTT. As protein: CASSSTGQGSFTEAFF.

J is TRBJ2-1 and V is TRBV4-3, with TRBD1 identical over 7 bases. CDR1 is LGHNA, CDR2 YSLEER, per germline. The CDR3 is made up of 15 amino acids. The V gene end was trimmed by 1 base and the J gene end by 4 bases; junction bases not matched to a gene: 4. Written as DNA, the CDR3 is TGCGCCAGCAGCCAAGCGACAGGGATGTACAATGAGCAGTTCTTC. This encodes CASSQATGMYNEQFF.

This chain links TRBV6-2 or TRBV6-3 with TRBJ1-5; 7 nucleotides agree with TRBD1. This CDR3 has 13 residues. Germline V CDR1 and CDR2: MNHEY, SVGEGT. The ends lost 7 bases at V and 5 bases at J; junction bases unmatched: 5. This CDR3 is CASTSTGYQPQHF. CDR3 nucleotides: TGTGCCAGCACTTCGACAGGGTATCAGCCCCAGCATTTT.

The table lists this clonotype with a few counts. The chain carries TRBV5-6 and TRBJ2-3, with D perhaps given as TRBD1 or TRBD2 (5 bases each). Trimming cost V 4 bases and J 6 bases, with 21 bases left between them. The germline gives CDR1 SGHDT, CDR2 YYEEEE. This CDR3 is 16 amino acids long. The CDR3, as DNA: TGTGCCAGCAGCCGTCCGGCAGTACGAGGGGAGGATACGCAGTATTTT. Protein product: CASSRPAVRGEDTQYF.

The chain employs TRBV2 and TRBJ1-1, with D unclear. Deletions cut 6 bases from V and 3 bases from J, with 8 bases between. CDR3 length: 12 residues. CDR1 SNHLY and CDR2 FYNNEI come from the germline V gene. CDR3 sequence: CASSPQDTEAFF. CDR3 nucleotides: TGTGCCAGCAGCCCTCAGGACACTGAAGCTTTCTTT.

The chain's CDR3 is CASSDFAANRAHQTDTQYF. In DNA form, the CDR3 reads TGTGCCAGCAGTGACTTCGCCGCCAACAGGGCCCATCAGACAGATACGCAGTATTTT. The chain carries TRBV6-4 and TRBJ2-3; D is perhaps TRBD1 (6 bases). CDR1 is MRHNA and CDR2 is SNTAGT in the germline V gene. CDR3 length equals 19 residues. With 1 base removed from V and 3 bases from J, the gap between germline ends came to 23 bases.

This chain connects TRBV3-1 to TRBJ1-5, with D unresolved. The CDR3 loop spans 12 amino acids. The germline V gene has CDR1 LGHDT and CDR2 YNNKEL (reference sequence). The germline V and J ends were trimmed by 8 bases and 3 bases, with 8 bases remaining between them. CDR3 in amino acids: CASGQDNQPQHF. Here the CDR3 DNA reads TGTGCCAGCGGGCAGGACAATCAGCCCCAGCATTTT. Full variable domain (rest looked up from reference TRBV3-1 and TRBJ1-5): DTAVSQTPKYLVTQMGNDKSIKCEQNLGHDTMYWYKQDSKKFLKIMFSYNNKELIINETVPNRFSPKSPDKAHLNLHINSLELGDSAVYFCASGQDNQPQHFGDGTRLSIL.

The chain combines TRBV6-1 with TRBJ1-5; 8 bases map to TRBD1. Germline CDR1 is MNHNS and CDR2 is SASEGT. V lost 6 bases to trimming and J lost 1 base; unmatched junction nucleotides: 2. CDR3 size: 14 residues. The CDR3 nucleotides are TGTGCCAGCAGAGCAGGGGGCAGCAATCAGCCCCAGCATTTT. Amino acids: CASRAGGSNQPQHF.

V usage is TRBV7-9 and J usage is TRBJ1-1; a possible D gene is TRBD1 (5 bases). CDR1 is SEHNR and CDR2 is FQNEAQ in the germline V gene (reference sequence). The CDR3 has 14 amino acids. V lost 5 bases and J lost 4, with 14 bases in between. The CDR3 spells CASSNRRERTEAFF. For the CDR3, the DNA is TGTGCCAGCAGCAACCGCAGGGAACGCACTGAAGCTTTCTTT.

This clonotype was observed a handful of times. V and J are TRBV5-1 and TRBJ2-3; TRBD2 agrees at 7 bases. Germline CDR1 is SGHRS and CDR2 is YFSETQ. This CDR3 contains 15 residues. V shed 2 bases and J 1 base; nucleotides not matched to a gene: 4. The chain's CDR3 is CASSFPLAGTDTQYF. CDR3 sequence (DNA): TGCGCCAGCAGCTTTCCCCTAGCGGGCACAGATACGCAGTATTTT.

This clonotype has more than one count but fewer than ten. This chain uses TRBV20-1 with TRBJ1-6, with 8 bases aligning to TRBD1. The CDR3 length is 13 residues. Germline loops: CDR1 DFQATT, CDR2 SNEGSKA (reference sequence). The V and J ends lost 3 bases and 7 bases, in that order; junction bases with no gene match: 2. The CDR3 sequence: CSASGQGNSPLHF. As DNA, the CDR3 is TGCAGTGCTAGTGGACAGGGAAATTCACCCCTCCACTTT.

This clonotype was observed a handful of times. The CDR3 sequence is CASSEVSPGIYEQYF. The CDR3 nucleotides are TGTGCCAGCAGTGAAGTGAGTCCGGGGATCTACGAGCAGTACTTC. The rearrangement links TRBV2 to TRBJ2-7, with a weak D call TRBD2 (5 bases). The length of the CDR3 is 15 residues. Trimming removed 1 base at V and 3 bases at J, with 13 bases between. Looked up from germline, CDR1 is SNHLY and CDR2 is FYNNEI.

The chain employs TRBV19 and TRBJ2-3, with a possible D match to TRBD2 (6 bases). V lost 8 bases, J lost 2 bases, and 11 bases lay in between. Germline CDR1 and CDR2: LNHDA and SQIVND (reference sequence). This CDR3 region has 13 residues. The CDR3 spells CASGRGTTDTQYF. The CDR3 DNA is TGTGCCAGTGGGCGGGGAACCACAGATACGCAGTATTTT.

This clonotype has at least ten counts. The chain uses TRBV18 and TRBJ1-1; D gene unclear. CDR1 and CDR2 (germline): KGHSH, LQKENI. The V and J ends lost 0 bases and 1 base respectively, with 6 bases between them. CDR3 length: 14 residues. The CDR3 region has the DNA TGTGCCAGCTCACCACCGCTCGAGAACACTGAAGCTTTCTTT. Amino acids: CASSPPLENTEAFF.

For this clonotype: A much larger clone lies one base from this, so it may be a read error. The CDR3 coding sequence is TGTGCCAGCAGCTTAGGACTTGGAGGTGAGCGGTTCTTC. Its translation: CASSLGLGGERFF. J is TRBJ2-7 and V is TRBV7-2; perhaps TRBD2 as D (5 bases). Germline CDR1 reads SGHTA; CDR2 reads FQGNSA. The CDR3 sequence is 13 residues long.